These 7 T cell receptor beta chains were sequenced from one sample in a study of T cell responses to AZD1222 COVID-19 vaccine. Sequencing was performed with immunoSEQ multiplex PCR; in TCRdb, only in-frame clones are kept and a portion is missing. The sample lists approximately 79,000 clones, roughly 85% seen once, with about 1.3% in the top ten. The specimen comprised peripheral blood, sampled 28 days after the second AZD1222 dose. These receptor sequences come from an adult who received the AZD1222 COVID-19 vaccine.

As to this clone: The junction shows a germline mismatch at one end, possibly a read error. V usage is TRBV7-2 and J usage is TRBJ2-1, with D hard to call. Germline CDR1 is SGHTA and CDR2 is FQGNSA. The CDR3 spans 15 residues. CDR3 protein: CASSSTGFSYSEQFF. CDR3 in DNA: TGTGCCAGCAGCTCCACTGGTTTCTCCTACAGTGAGCAGTTCTTC. The full variable domain, rest sourced from reference TRBV7-2 and TRBJ2-1, is GAGVSQSPSNKVTEKGKDVELRCDPISGHTALYWYRQSLGQGLEFLIYFQGNSAPDKSGLPSDRFSAERTGGSVSTLTIQRTQQEDSAVYLCASSSTGFSYSEQFFGPGTRLTVL.

The gene calls are TRBV24-1 and TRBJ2-5; no clear D. Looked up from germline, CDR1 is KGHDR and CDR2 is SFDVKD. V was cut by 2 bases and J by 3 bases, with 6 bases left in between. The CDR3 has 13 residues. The CDR3 spells CATSDWGKETQYF. The CDR3 region has the DNA TGTGCCACCAGTGATTGGGGAAAAGAGACCCAGTACTTC.

This clone appeared a single time. The chain is built from TRBV28 and TRBJ2-7; TRBD1 aligns across 7 bases. The CDR3 has 15 residues. Germline CDR1 reads MDHEN; CDR2 reads SYDVKM. Losses at the gene ends were 5 bases for V and 9 bases for J; bases not matched to a gene: 16. CDR3 in DNA: TGTGCCAGCAGTACCCCAGGGGGAGCTACCCTGGGGCAGTACTTC. Protein product: CASSTPGGATLGQYF.

This chain joins TRBV7-3 and TRBJ2-3; D possibly matches TRBD1 or TRBD2 (5 bases each). CDR1 is SGHTA, CDR2 FQGTGA, per germline. The CDR3 sequence is 16 residues long. V lost 5 bases and J 0 bases, leaving 15 bases between the germline ends. CDR3 DNA: TGTGCCAGCAGCCGAGACAGTGGACTTAGCACAGATACGCAGTATTTT. Encoded protein: CASSRDSGLSTDTQYF.

This clone was seen repeatedly, ten times or more. The rearrangement joins TRBV7-3 to TRBJ1-6; D possibly corresponds to TRBD1 (5 bases). Germline assignment: CDR1 SGHTA and CDR2 FQGTGA. V lost 5 bases to trimming and J lost 7 bases, with 12 bases between them. CDR3 length: 14 amino acids. The CDR3 spells CASSPQGDNSPLHF. CDR3 nucleotide sequence: TGTGCCAGCAGCCCGCAGGGAGACAATTCACCCCTCCACTTT. Full variable domain (remainder filled in from reference TRBV7-3 and TRBJ1-6): GAGVSQTPSNKVTEKGKYVELRCDPISGHTALYWYRQSLGQGPEFLIYFQGTGAADDSGLPNDRFFAVRPEGSVSTLKIQRTERGDSAVYLCASSPQGDNSPLHFGNGTRLTVT.

This rearrangement joins TRBV2 to TRBJ1-1; D is undetermined. There are 14 residues in the CDR3. The V and J ends lost 10 bases and 1 base respectively, with 16 bases between them. Germline V CDR1 and CDR2: SNHLY, FYNNEI. The CDR3 nucleotides read TGTGCCACCAAACGTTTTCAGGAGAACACTGAAGCTTTCTTT. Its translation is CATKRFQENTEAFF. Looking up the rest from reference TRBV2 and TRBJ1-1 gives the full variable domain: EPEVTQTPSHQVTQMGQEVILRCVPISNHLYFYWYRQILGQKVEFLVSFYNNEISEKSEIFDDQFSVERPDGSNFTLKIRSTKLEDSAMYFCATKRFQENTEAFFGQGTRLTVV.

V usage is TRBV19 and J usage is TRBJ1-3; D call uncertain. V was trimmed by 8 bases and J by 0 bases, leaving 14 bases between them. The CDR3 contains 15 residues. Germline V lookup: CDR1 LNHDA, CDR2 SQIVND (reference sequence). CDR3 coding DNA: TGTGCCAGTCGTGCTATGGCGAGCTCTGGAAACACCATATATTTT. Protein: CASRAMASSGNTIYF.